This T cell receptor beta chain is drawn from a study of cytomegalovirus exposure and HLA in healthy donors. Study results and limitations: The CMV antigen specificity of a few CMV-associated chains was confirmed through in vitro analysis. Associated with cytomegalovirus, according to the listing, were about 160 TCR beta chains. Reports indicated that the classifier achieved high specificity and sensitivity in diagnosing cytomegalovirus status.

This table comes from immunoSEQ multiplex PCR, and its TCRdb copy is limited to in-frame clones, with some not included. The repertoire holds approximately 160,000 clones, about 86% seen once, with around 5% in the top ten. For this clone: Its antigen is unidentified.

From germline, CDR1 is LNHDA and CDR2 SQIVND (reference sequence). The V segment lost 7 bases and the J segment 2 bases; nucleotides outside the gene matches: 6. CDR3 length equals 14 residues. This TCR derives from a woman aged 25 to 39 in good health and CMV-seronegative. The chain joins TRBV19 to TRBJ1-2, with TRBD1 matching 8 bases. The sample comprised PBMCs. CDR3 DNA sequence: TGTGCCAGTATGGACACAGGGGGGAACTATGGCTACACCTTC. Encoded protein: CASMDTGGNYGYTF.